This TCR beta chain was captured by sequencing in a study of chemoradiotherapy in HPV16-positive cancers. Notes on the study in general: The functional HPV-specific definition rests on just a couple of HPV16-positive patients.

Sequencing used immunoSEQ multiplex PCR; TCRdb keeps in-frame clones, though not all of them. Counted here are more than 2,500 clones, 70% to 90% occurring once; the ten biggest clones make up about 3.8%. This clone was counted a single time. Antigen unknown. The CDR3 covers 16 residues. This specimen consisted of tumor tissue, obtained from a patient who underwent chemoradiotherapy. V usage is TRBV7-5 and J usage is TRBJ2-1. TRBV7-5 is deemed a pseudogene. This clonotype was obtained from a human donor with HPV-associated anogenital cancer. This CDR3 reads CVRSFRRFVDDNEQFF. For the CDR3, the DNA is TGTGTCAGAAGCTTTAGAAGGTTCGTAGACGACAATGAGCAGTTCTTC.